This T cell receptor beta chain appears in the sequencing data of a study of molecular identifiers for immune sequencing clone quantification. V dropped 0 bases and J dropped 0 bases, with 14 bases sitting between them. This CDR3 comprises 17 residues. Germline values: CDR1 SQVTM, CDR2 ANQGSEA. TCRdb re-derived calls from the PCR reads in MiXCR, one entry per CDR3 protein. The profile shows about 300,000 distinct CDR3 sequences, about 21% of them singletons. This clonotype has ten or more counts. Sequencing used naive CD8+ T cells from blood, with Jurkat cell RNA spiked in. This sample's subset: FACS-sorted CD8+CD4-CCR7+CD45RA+ naive T cells. This chain uses TRBV29-1 with TRBJ1-4, with D perhaps TRBD1 (5 bases). The TCR sequence derives from a human donor in good health. Some libraries in this study had Jurkat cell RNA spiked in. The CDR3 loop is CSVEELRDSTTNEKLFF. Written as DNA, the CDR3 is TGCAGCGTTGAAGAACTCCGGGACTCTACAACTAATGAAAAACTGTTTTTT.